The 14 T cell receptor beta chains presented below share a single source sample, sequenced in a study of blood T cells in healthy people across ages. Next came a second PCR, run for roughly 6 to 11 cycles, which used a sample-barcoded 5' primer along with a J-beta primer mix. TCRdb independently ran MiXCR on the 5' RACE reads; one entry per CDR3 protein. Of 890,000 or so distinct CDR3 sequences listed, 60% to 80% are singletons. Material: blood. The receptors were gathered from a man in his thirties or forties in good health.

The chain links TRBV3-1 to TRBJ2-7; D may be TRBD1 or TRBD2 (5 bases each). There are 15 residues in the CDR3. Looked up from germline, CDR1 is LGHDT and CDR2 is YNNKEL (reference sequence). V was pared by 4 bases and J by 2 bases, with 15 bases between. The CDR3: CASSRNRDPTYEQYF. The CDR3 nucleotides read TGTGCCAGCAGCCGGAACCGGGACCCCACCTACGAGCAGTACTTC.

The count of this clonotype is one. This CDR3 reads CASTTAAMNTEAFF. DNA for the CDR3: TGTGCCAGCACTACGGCAGCTATGAACACTGAAGCTTTCTTT. The rearrangement uses TRBV6-2 or TRBV6-3 and TRBJ1-1; D uncertain. The V gene's germline CDR1 is MNHEY and CDR2 SVGEGT. The CDR3 consists of 14 residues. V dropped 7 bases and J dropped 0 bases, with 12 bases sitting between them.

In its sample, this clonotype was seen a few times. This rearrangement joins TRBV15 to TRBJ2-5; 7 bases line up with TRBD1. There are 15 residues in the CDR3. Germline assignment: CDR1 LNHNV and CDR2 YYDKDF (reference sequence). V lost 0 bases, J lost 7 bases, and 8 bases stayed unmatched. CDR3 coding DNA: TGTGCCACCAGCAGAGATGTGACAGGGAGTGGGACCCAGTACTTC. This codes for CATSRDVTGSGTQYF.

The chain uses TRBV12-3 or TRBV12-4 and TRBJ2-3, with 8 bases aligning to TRBD2. This CDR3 region has 17 residues. V was clipped by 3 bases and J by 4 bases; unmatched bases: 12. In DNA, the CDR3 is TGTGCCAGCAGTTTCACCCCTTGGGCGGGGGGTGCAGATACGCAGTATTTT. Its protein product is CASSFTPWAGGADTQYF.

The chain carries TRBV4-3 and TRBJ2-6; D assignment may be TRBD1 or TRBD2 (5 bases each). V was clipped by 2 bases and J by 0 bases, with 8 bases between them. CDR3 size: 16 residues. The germline V gene encodes CDR1 LGHNA and CDR2 YSLEER. The CDR3 nucleotides read TGCGCCAGCAGCCAAACGGGGACCTCTGGGGCCAACGTCCTGACTTTC. It translates to CASSQTGTSGANVLTF.

In this sample, this clonotype turned up a few times. This clone may be a read error of a much larger clone one base away. This chain connects TRBV6-2 or TRBV6-3 to TRBJ2-7; 7 nucleotides align to TRBD2. Germline lookup yields CDR1 MNHEY and CDR2 SVGEGT. The CDR3 length is 14 residues. The V gene end was trimmed by 7 bases and the J gene end by 7 bases; junction bases not matched to a gene: 13. This CDR3 reads CASNIGTNNNEQYF. The CDR3 DNA reads as TGTGCCAGCAACATCGGGACTAACAACAATGAGCAGTACTTC.

This clonotype was detected only once. The chain carries TRBV20-1 and TRBJ2-7; D tentatively fits TRBD1 or TRBD2 (5 bases each). This CDR3 contains 15 residues. Trimming stripped 6 bases from V and 0 bases from J, with 18 bases between. Per germline, CDR1 DFQATT and CDR2 SNEGSKA (reference sequence). The DNA for the CDR3 is TGCAGTGCCGCAAGGCCGGCAGGGAGCTCCTACGAGCAGTACTTC. Its translation: CSAARPAGSSYEQYF.

The chain recombines TRBV7-9 with TRBJ2-7, with TRBD1 matching 7 bases. V lost 4 bases, J lost 2 bases, and 11 bases stayed unmatched. This CDR3 comprises 16 residues. Germline V gene lookup returns CDR1 SEHNR and CDR2 FQNEAQ (reference sequence). CDR3 sequence: CASSSLPTGTAYEQYF. The CDR3 coding sequence is TGTGCCAGCAGCTCCCTCCCAACCGGGACAGCCTACGAGCAGTACTTC.

The chain links TRBV11-2 to TRBJ2-5; TRBD1 agrees at 10 bases. Looked up from germline, CDR1 is SGHAT and CDR2 is FQNNGV. The CDR3 is 15 amino acids. V lost 5 bases, J lost 5 bases, and 8 bases stayed unmatched. The CDR3, as DNA: TGTGCCAGCAGCGGAGGGACAGGGGAAACGGAGACCCAGTACTTC. It translates to CASSGGTGETETQYF.

This chain joins TRBV6-5 and TRBJ2-1; perhaps TRBD1 as D (6 bases). V was cut by 5 bases and J by 9 bases, with 14 bases left in between. Germline values: CDR1 MNHEY, CDR2 SVGAGI. CDR3 length: 13 residues. CDR3 sequence: CASSNYRDTEQFF. The CDR3 nucleotides read TGTGCCAGCAGTAACTACAGGGATACTGAGCAGTTCTTC.

V is TRBV7-2 and J is TRBJ2-3; 8 bases map to TRBD1. Trimming at V came to 5 bases and at J to 3 bases, leaving 7 bases not matched to a gene. Germline CDR1 and CDR2: SGHTA and FQGNSA. This CDR3 has 15 residues. For the CDR3, the DNA is TGTGCCAGCAGCAATGGAGACAGGGGTACAGATACGCAGTATTTT. Translated: CASSNGDRGTDTQYF.

This clonotype was observed a few times. This rearrangement joins TRBV5-1 to TRBJ2-7; D not certain. Germline V gene sequence: CDR1 SGHRS, CDR2 YFSETQ. The length of the CDR3 is 15 residues. V was pared by 3 bases and J by 1 base, with 14 bases between. CDR3 DNA: TGCGCCAGCAGCTCAGGACGGACGGCGTCCTACGAGCAGTACTTC. This translates into CASSSGRTASYEQYF.

The chain carries TRBV4-2 and TRBJ1-2; 10 positions match TRBD1. The germline V gene has CDR1 LGHNA and CDR2 YNFKEQ. V lost 3 bases to trimming and J lost 11 bases; unmatched junction nucleotides: 6. The CDR3 covers 13 residues. CDR3 protein: CASSQEDRGRYTF. In DNA form, the CDR3 reads TGTGCCAGCAGCCAGGAGGACAGGGGGAGGTACACCTTC.

The J gene is TRBJ2-1, the V gene TRBV12-3 or TRBV12-4; no clear D gene. The CDR3 covers 18 residues. V was cut by 0 bases and J by 3 bases, with 18 bases left in between. The CDR3 protein is CASSLARGSSDFYNEQFF. The CDR3 nucleotides are TGTGCCAGCAGTTTAGCGCGAGGTAGCTCAGACTTCTACAATGAGCAGTTCTTC.